Shown below are 2 T cell receptor beta chains from a single sample sequenced in a study of vaccination and CD4 T cells after COVID-19. The Oncomine TCR Beta short-read assay generated sequence data from the DNA of cultured CD4+ T cells. TCRdb processed the PCR reads anew with MiXCR; each CDR3 protein has one entry. The sample yields around 20,000 distinct CDR3 sequences, about 40% seen once. These receptors' targets are unknown. The treatment was: roughly 10-day PBMC culture with coronavirus spike peptide pools or control peptides (ViraFEST assay). This specimen was CD4+ T cells from blood, cultured in vitro, taken before SARS-CoV-2 vaccination. The receptors derive from a human donor who received a COVID-19 vaccine.

CDR3 bases: TGCAGTGCTTCAGGGGCTGGGACTGAAGCTTTCTTT. Translated, it gives CSASGAGTEAFF. This rearrangement joins TRBV20-1 to TRBJ1-1, with D perhaps matching TRBD1 (6 bases). This CDR3 contains 12 residues. The germline V gene has CDR1 DFQATT and CDR2 SNEGSKA (reference sequence). Deletions cut 5 bases from V and 5 bases from J, with 12 bases between.

The rearrangement links TRBV4-2 to TRBJ2-3, with 16 bases lining up with TRBD2. Germline loops: CDR1 LGHNA, CDR2 YNFKEQ. The CDR3 length is 19 residues. Trimming removed 0 bases from V and 5 bases from J; junction bases left unmatched: 8. As DNA, the CDR3 is TGTGCCAGCAGCCAAGATCCCGGGACTAGCGGGGGGGCCGGAGATACGCAGTATTTT. This codes for CASSQDPGTSGGAGDTQYF.